A single sample is the source of the 32 T cell receptor beta chains below, sequenced in a study of early T cells in non-severe SARS-CoV-2 infection. A single record per CDR3 protein comes from TCRdb applying MiXCR to the 5' RACE reads. The sample records about 56,000 distinct CDR3 sequences, more than 12% being singletons. The source material was whole blood, sampled at baseline. Source of these receptors: an adult who was a healthcare worker with PCR-confirmed SARS-CoV-2 infection or an uninfected control (not recorded which).

The chain carries TRBV3-1 and TRBJ2-3, with D unclear. The V gene's germline CDR1 is LGHDT and CDR2 YNNKEL (reference sequence). Trimming left V 4 bases short and J 7 bases short, with 12 bases between. The CDR3 is made up of 13 amino acids. CDR3 amino acids: CASSPSVGHTQYF. The CDR3 DNA reads TGTGCCAGCAGCCCATCGGTCGGCCATACGCAGTATTTT.

The chain combines TRBV3-1 with TRBJ2-5; D perhaps matches TRBD2 (7 bases). CDR1 and CDR2 (germline): LGHDT, YNNKEL (reference sequence). The CDR3 extends over 14 amino acids. V dropped 2 bases and J dropped 5 bases, with 12 bases sitting between them. The CDR3 protein is CASSQNGGQETQYF. The CDR3 DNA reads as TGTGCCAGCAGCCAAAACGGGGGGCAGGAGACCCAGTACTTC.

The chain employs TRBV18 and TRBJ2-1; 8 bases agree with TRBD2. Germline V gene data show CDR1 as KGHSH and CDR2 as LQKENI. This CDR3 contains 16 residues. V shed 5 bases, J shed 10 bases, and the junction held 16 bases outside the gene matches. Here the CDR3 reads CASSRRTSTDPLEQFF. The CDR3 region has the DNA TGTGCCAGCTCAAGGAGGACTAGCACCGACCCTCTGGAGCAGTTCTTC.

Only a few counts were recorded for this clonotype. The DNA for the CDR3 is TGTGCCAGCAGCAAGAAGGTGTATTCCTACAATGAGCAGTTCTTC. Amino acids: CASSKKVYSYNEQFF. V gene TRBV6-5 combines with J gene TRBJ2-1; D uncertain. V lost 6 bases, J lost 1 base, and 13 bases lay in between. Germline V lookup: CDR1 MNHEY, CDR2 SVGAGI. CDR3 size: 15 residues.

In this sample, this clonotype turned up a few times. The V call is TRBV5-5, the J call TRBJ2-5; the D is unclear. From germline, CDR1 is SGHKS and CDR2 YYEKEE (reference sequence). CDR3 length: 12 residues. Trimming took 4 bases from V and 2 from J, leaving 6 bases between them. CDR3 sequence: CASSTRQETQYF. CDR3 in DNA: TGTGCCAGCAGCACACGGCAAGAGACCCAGTACTTC.

This clonotype was detected a few times. The chain couples TRBV21-1 to TRBJ2-7; TRBD2 is the table's D call, not checked against the DNA. TRBV21-1 is listed as a pseudogene. The CDR3 is 12 residues long. CDR3 sequence (DNA): TGTGCCAGCAGCCCGCGGAGGCGTGGGCAGTACTTC. Protein product: CASSPRRRGQYF.

The chain uses TRBV5-1 and TRBJ2-2; 7 bases agree with TRBD1. The germline CDR1 and CDR2 sequences are SGHRS and YFSETQ. With 4 bases clipped from V and 4 bases from J, the junction kept 4 bases outside the gene matches. This CDR3 is 14 amino acids long. The CDR3 DNA reads TGCGCCAGCAGCGAATCAGGGGGCACCGGGGAGCTGTTTTTT. Protein: CASSESGGTGELFF.

This chain connects TRBV12-3 or TRBV12-4 to TRBJ2-5; D tentatively fits TRBD1 or TRBD2 (6 bases each). V was pared by 3 bases and J by 0 bases, with 11 bases between. The CDR3 has 15 residues. CDR3 nucleotides: TGTGCCAGCAGTTTTTGGGGGGACAACCAAGAGACCCAGTACTTC. Its protein is CASSFWGDNQETQYF.

This clonotype was picked up a small number of times. The chain employs TRBV18 and TRBJ1-6; TRBD1 agrees at 9 bases. V lost 6 bases to trimming and J lost 9 bases; unmatched junction nucleotides: 3. This CDR3 is built from 13 residues. Looked up from germline, CDR1 is KGHSH and CDR2 is LQKENI. CDR3 protein: CASSGQGASPLHF. In nucleotides, the CDR3 is TGTGCCAGCTCGGGACAGGGAGCTTCACCCCTCCACTTT.

The V and J genes are TRBV5-1 and TRBJ1-3; tentatively, D is TRBD1 (6 bases). The CDR3 totals 17 residues. Germline V gives CDR1 SGHRS, CDR2 YFSETQ. V was trimmed by 0 bases and J by 5 bases, leaving 18 bases between them. The CDR3 DNA reads TGCGCCAGCAGCTTGGCCCCACAGGGAGACGGTAGAAACACCATATATTTT. It yields the protein CASSLAPQGDGRNTIYF.

As DNA, the CDR3 is TGTGCCAGTAGCTGGGGGACCGCAGGCACCGGGGAGCTGTTTTTT. Amino acid sequence: CASSWGTAGTGELFF. The chain has TRBV19 and TRBJ2-2; either TRBD1 or TRBD2 may fit D (5 bases each). Trimming left V 6 bases short and J 4 bases short, with 15 bases between. The CDR3 is 15 amino acids. Germline V gene data show CDR1 as LNHDA and CDR2 as SQIVND (reference sequence).

This clonotype occurred a few times. The rearrangement joins TRBV5-1 to TRBJ2-7, with D maybe TRBD2 (6 bases). Between the trimmed V and J ends, which lost 1 base and 4 bases, there was a span of 12 bases. The CDR3 runs 14 residues. Germline CDR1 and CDR2: SGHRS and YFSETQ. As DNA, the CDR3 is TGCGCCAGCAGCTTGAAGACTAGGGGTTACGAGCAGTACTTC. It yields the protein CASSLKTRGYEQYF.

The V and J genes are TRBV7-9 and TRBJ2-1; D is unclear. The germline V gene has CDR1 SEHNR and CDR2 FQNEAQ (reference sequence). The CDR3 consists of 12 residues. The V end was cut by 3 bases, the J end by 9 bases, with 9 bases between. The DNA of the CDR3 is TGTGCCAGCAGCTTGAGCCGGGCTGAGCAGTTCTTC. It specifies CASSLSRAEQFF.

V gene TRBV24-1 combines with J gene TRBJ2-3; D uncertain. V was pared by 4 bases and J by 2 bases, with 6 bases between. The germline V gene has CDR1 KGHDR and CDR2 SFDVKD. The length of the CDR3 is 13 residues. The CDR3 loop is CATSDAITDTQYF. CDR3 nucleotide sequence: TGTGCCACCAGTGACGCCATCACAGATACGCAGTATTTT.

This sequence joins TRBV11-2 and TRBJ1-4; D perhaps matches TRBD1 (5 bases). The germline gives CDR1 SGHAT, CDR2 FQNNGV. Trimming removed 5 bases at V and 8 bases at J, with 15 bases between. The CDR3 extends over 14 amino acids. The chain's CDR3 is CASSHPWGEEKLFF. CDR3 DNA sequence: TGTGCCAGCAGCCACCCATGGGGGGAAGAAAAACTGTTTTTT.

In its sample, this clonotype was seen a few times. This chain links TRBV4-1 with TRBJ2-1; D is undetermined. Trimming took off 0 bases at V and 2 bases at J, with 8 bases between the two ends. Germline V gives CDR1 MGHRA, CDR2 YSYEKL. The CDR3 covers 15 residues. The DNA of the CDR3 is TGCGCCAGCAGCCAAGAGGCCCTAGCCTACAATGAGCAGTTCTTC. Its translation: CASSQEALAYNEQFF.

This clonotype occurred many times. The CDR3 reads CSARRVGAQVGGYTF. CDR3 nucleotide sequence: TGCAGTGCTAGACGGGTTGGGGCACAGGTCGGGGGCTACACCTTC. The gene calls are TRBV20-1 and TRBJ1-2, with a possible D match to TRBD1 (5 bases). Germline V gene lookup returns CDR1 DFQATT and CDR2 SNEGSKA (reference sequence). V dropped 2 bases and J dropped 8 bases, with 21 bases sitting between them. CDR3 length: 15 amino acids.

In its sample, this clonotype was seen many times. This chain connects TRBV27 to TRBJ1-1; D is unclear. CDR1 is MNHEY, CDR2 SMNVEV, per germline (reference sequence). This CDR3 is built from 16 residues. Trimming left V 4 bases short and J 1 base short, with 16 bases between. CDR3 amino acids: CASSSILADKNTEAFF. CDR3 in DNA: TGTGCCAGCAGTTCGATCCTAGCAGACAAGAACACTGAAGCTTTCTTT.

This clonotype has more than one count but fewer than ten. The chain links TRBV7-3 to TRBJ1-1; tentatively, D is TRBD1 (5 bases). The ends were cut back, 0 bases at V and 6 bases at J, with 11 bases in the middle. From germline, CDR1 is SGHTA and CDR2 FQGTGA. The CDR3 has 14 amino acids. CDR3 coding DNA: TGTGCCAGCAGCTTAACGGGAAGAGGGGCTGAAGCTTTCTTT. Its translation is CASSLTGRGAEAFF.

This clonotype was seen at least ten times. V is TRBV7-9 and J is TRBJ2-7, with D perhaps being TRBD1 or TRBD2 (5 bases each). Trimming pared 2 bases from V and 3 bases from J, leaving 11 bases between. Germline lookup yields CDR1 SEHNR and CDR2 FQNEAQ (reference sequence). The CDR3 covers 14 residues. DNA of the CDR3: TGTGCCAGCAGCTTAACGGGACCACTCTACGAGCAGTACTTC. This gives the protein CASSLTGPLYEQYF.

This clonotype was detected many times. The CDR3 bases are TGTGCCAGCCTAACAGGGTATGAAGGGAACACTGAAGCTTTCTTT. This encodes CASLTGYEGNTEAFF. V is TRBV27 and J is TRBJ1-1, with a tentative D call TRBD1 (6 bases). With 8 bases removed from V and 1 base from J, the gap between germline ends came to 17 bases. This CDR3 contains 15 residues. Germline values: CDR1 MNHEY, CDR2 SMNVEV (reference sequence).

The rearrangement links TRBV9 to TRBJ2-1; TRBD2 agrees at 8 bases. Germline V gene sequence: CDR1 SGDLS, CDR2 YYNGEE. V dropped 5 bases and J dropped 5; count of bases not matched to a gene: 12. The CDR3 sequence is 16 residues long. CDR3 in amino acids: CASSPAGGRSNNEQFF. The CDR3 region has the DNA TGTGCCAGCAGTCCAGCGGGCGGGAGGAGCAACAATGAGCAGTTCTTC.

This clonotype was counted once. The J gene is TRBJ1-6, the V gene TRBV2; D is unresolved. The CDR3 has 13 amino acids. The V end lost 6 bases, the J end lost 6 bases, and 9 bases lay between the germline ends. The germline gives CDR1 SNHLY, CDR2 FYNNEI. Here the CDR3 DNA reads TGTGCCAGCAGGGGCGACCCTAATTCACCCCTCCACTTT. Protein sequence: CASRGDPNSPLHF.

The chain joins TRBV6-1 to TRBJ2-1; TRBD1 might be the D (5 bases). Trimming cost V 4 bases and J 10 bases, with 14 bases left between them. The CDR3 is 13 residues long. Germline CDR1 MNHNS, CDR2 SASEGT. Here the CDR3 reads CASSVDTSTEQFF. In nucleotides, the CDR3 is TGTGCCAGCAGTGTGGACACCTCGACGGAGCAGTTCTTC.

This clonotype occurred a few times. The chain combines TRBV24-1 with TRBJ2-7; TRBD2 is a possible D gene (6 bases). With 0 bases removed from V and 9 bases from J, the gap between germline ends came to 8 bases. Germline CDR1 and CDR2: KGHDR and SFDVKD. The CDR3 has 12 amino acids. CDR3 coding DNA: TGTGCCACCAGTGATTTGTTCGGGGGGCAGTACTTC. Protein: CATSDLFGGQYF.

The chain uses TRBV6-1 and TRBJ2-3; 8 positions agree with TRBD1. The CDR3 contains 15 residues. With V trimmed by 8 bases and J by 7 bases, 14 bases remained unmatched. CDR1 is MNHNS and CDR2 is SASEGT in the germline V gene. The CDR3 nucleotides are TGTGCCAGCGTTGAGAGGGGGACAGGTCGAAATACGCAGTATTTT. Translating gives CASVERGTGRNTQYF.

This clonotype was picked up a small number of times. The chain employs TRBV6-1 and TRBJ1-5, with TRBD1 as a possible D gene (5 bases). The CDR3 has 15 residues. V lost 1 base to trimming and J lost 1 base, with 8 bases between them. Germline V gene data show CDR1 as MNHNS and CDR2 as SASEGT. CDR3 nucleotides: TGTGCCAGCAGTGAAGGGCCAGGGAGCAATCAGCCCCAGCATTTT. Translating gives CASSEGPGSNQPQHF.

This chain joins TRBV20-1 and TRBJ2-3; D not resolved. Trimming stripped 6 bases from V and 0 bases from J, with 10 bases between. Germline V lookup: CDR1 DFQATT, CDR2 SNEGSKA (reference sequence). This CDR3 spans 13 amino acids. CDR3 protein: CSAEISSTDTQYF. CDR3 in DNA: TGCAGTGCGGAGATATCTAGCACAGATACGCAGTATTTT.

Many counts were recorded for this clonotype. V is TRBV20-1 and J is TRBJ1-6; 11 bases agree with TRBD1. With V trimmed by 6 bases and J by 12 bases, 13 bases remained unmatched. CDR3 length equals 15 residues. Germline assignment: CDR1 DFQATT and CDR2 SNEGSKA (reference sequence). The CDR3 nucleotides are TGCAGTGCCAGAACTGGACAGGGGGCCTTTCGACCCCTCCACTTT. The encoded protein is CSARTGQGAFRPLHF.

This clonotype was seen a few times. The rearrangement joins TRBV25-1 to TRBJ1-2, with D tentatively TRBD1 (6 bases). Germline values: CDR1 MGHDK, CDR2 SYGVNS. V shed 1 base and J shed 5 bases, with 8 bases lying between them. The CDR3 loop spans 13 amino acids. CDR3 in DNA: TGTGCCAGCAGTGAATTGGACAGATATGGCTACACCTTC. Encoded protein: CASSELDRYGYTF.

This clonotype was seen many times. Here the CDR3 reads CASSEALGGDYEQYF. The CDR3 nucleotides are TGTGCCAGCAGTGAAGCGCTTGGCGGGGACTACGAGCAGTACTTC. The rearrangement uses TRBV2 and TRBJ2-7; D is perhaps TRBD2 (6 bases). Germline CDR1 reads SNHLY; CDR2 reads FYNNEI. The V gene lost 0 bases and the J gene lost 3 bases, with 12 bases spanning the gap. The CDR3 has 15 amino acids.

This clonotype has only a few counts. The rearrangement links TRBV5-1 to TRBJ2-5, with D possibly matching TRBD2 (6 bases). The CDR3 spans 13 residues. Germline-derived CDR1 and CDR2 are SGHRS and YFSETQ. V gave up 6 bases and J gave up 2 bases, with 11 bases separating them. As DNA, the CDR3 is TGCGCCAGCATGGAGGGAGAACAAGAGACCCAGTACTTC. Translation gives CASMEGEQETQYF. Looking up the rest from reference TRBV5-1 and TRBJ2-5 gives the full variable domain: KAGVTQTPRYLIKTRGQQVTLSCSPISGHRSVSWYQQTPGQGLQFLFEYFSETQRNKGNFPGRFSGRQFSNSRSEMNVSTLELGDSALYLCASMEGEQETQYFGPGTRLLVL.